This passage covers 23 T cell receptor beta chains from one sample sequenced in a study of shared clonotypes between healthy human individuals. Clones were read by immunoSEQ multiplex PCR, and TCRdb kept only the in-frame ones, dropping some. Altogether about 2.3 million clones are present, 85% to 95% being singletons, with the ten largest covering around 0.35%. The sequenced sample consisted of naive CD4+ T cells from PBMCs. Sample subset: CD45RA+ positively selected. Source of these receptors: a man younger than 35 in good health. Some clones in this sample may be carry-over from other donors' samples.

Only one count was recorded for this clone. Distinct nucleotide sequences in the sample also encode this CDR3. This chain connects TRBV28 to TRBJ1-2; TRBD1 might be the D (6 bases). This CDR3 has 13 residues. V gave up 4 bases and J gave up 4 bases, with 10 bases separating them. CDR1 is MDHEN, CDR2 SYDVKM, per germline. In DNA, the CDR3 is TGTGCCAGCAGTTATCAGGGGAGCTATGGCTACACCTTC. The encoded protein is CASSYQGSYGYTF.

The chain employs TRBV27 and TRBJ2-7, with no clear D. The CDR3 spans 16 residues. CDR1 MNHEY and CDR2 SMNVEV come from the germline V gene (reference sequence). Trimming removed 5 bases from V and 2 bases from J, with 19 bases in between. The CDR3 sequence is CASSIRGVSIPYEQYF. The CDR3, as DNA: TGTGCCAGCAGTATAAGAGGTGTCTCAATCCCCTACGAGCAGTACTTC.

V usage is TRBV14 and J usage is TRBJ1-4; no reliable D call. The length of the CDR3 is 15 residues. Germline V lookup: CDR1 SGHDN, CDR2 FVKESK. V was trimmed by 1 base and J by 7 bases, leaving 13 bases between them. CDR3 residues: CASSQATLRGEKLFF. The CDR3 region has the DNA TGTGCCAGCAGCCAAGCGACCCTACGAGGTGAAAAACTGTTTTTT.

V gene TRBV2 combines with J gene TRBJ2-6; either TRBD1 or TRBD2 may fit D (6 bases each). This CDR3 has 12 residues. V gave up 3 bases and J gave up 11 bases, with 8 bases separating them. CDR1 and CDR2 from the germline V gene are SNHLY and FYNNEI. Written as DNA, the CDR3 is TGTGCCAGCAGTGACCGGGGGCACGTCCTGACTTTC. It specifies CASSDRGHVLTF.

The chain has TRBV15 and TRBJ1-2; 12 nucleotides agree with TRBD1. Per germline, CDR1 LNHNV and CDR2 YYDKDF (reference sequence). V gave up 0 bases and J gave up 4 bases; unmatched junction bases: 0. CDR3 length equals 15 residues. The CDR3 coding sequence is TGTGCCACCAGCAGAGAGGGACAGGGGGCCTATGGCTACACCTTC. It translates to CATSREGQGAYGYTF.

This sequence joins TRBV18 and TRBJ2-1; perhaps TRBD1 as D (7 bases). This CDR3 has 13 residues. V lost 4 bases to trimming and J lost 8 bases, with 12 bases between them. Per germline, CDR1 KGHSH and CDR2 LQKENI. The CDR3 sequence is CASSRTGEDEQFF. The DNA of the CDR3 is TGTGCCAGCTCACGCACAGGGGAGGATGAGCAGTTCTTC.

For this clone: The identical CDR3 is also encoded by other nucleotide sequences in the sample. This chain connects TRBV20-1 to TRBJ2-3; D remains ambiguous. The CDR3 has 10 amino acids. V dropped 6 bases and J dropped 2 bases, with 3 bases sitting between them. The germline V gene has CDR1 DFQATT and CDR2 SNEGSKA (reference sequence). Here the CDR3 reads CSADTDTQYF. The CDR3, as DNA: TGCAGTGCGGACACAGATACGCAGTATTTT.

V usage is TRBV7-3 and J usage is TRBJ1-2; 10 nucleotides line up with TRBD1. Germline V gene lookup returns CDR1 SGHTA and CDR2 FQGTGA. The CDR3 consists of 13 residues. After removal of 5 bases from V and 7 bases from J, the junction contained 4 bases not matched to a gene. The CDR3 is CASSDGTGAGYTF. The CDR3, as DNA: TGTGCCAGCAGCGACGGGACAGGGGCTGGCTACACCTTC.

Note on this clone: In the same sample, other DNA sequences code for this CDR3. The chain couples TRBV7-9 to TRBJ1-1, with 7 nucleotides matching TRBD1. Trimming removed 3 bases from V and 6 bases from J; junction bases left unmatched: 1. Germline CDR1 reads SEHNR; CDR2 reads FQNEAQ (reference sequence). The CDR3 is made up of 12 amino acids. This CDR3 is CASSLGTAEAFF. DNA for the CDR3: TGTGCCAGCAGCTTGGGGACAGCTGAAGCTTTCTTT.

This chain links TRBV7-3 with TRBJ1-2, with D perhaps matching TRBD1 (6 bases). From germline, CDR1 is SGHTA and CDR2 FQGTGA. V was trimmed by 5 bases and J by 4 bases, leaving 20 bases between them. This CDR3 region has 16 residues. The chain's CDR3 is CASSAGPGAIGYGYTF. The CDR3 DNA reads as TGTGCCAGCAGCGCGGGACCGGGGGCAATCGGCTATGGCTACACCTTC.

J is TRBJ1-2 and V is TRBV6-6; D remains unclear. V lost 6 bases and J lost 4, with 15 bases in between. The CDR3 is 14 amino acids. Germline V gene lookup returns CDR1 MNHNY and CDR2 SVGAGI (reference sequence). CDR3 sequence reads: CASSPLGIAYGYTF. CDR3 DNA sequence: TGTGCCAGCAGCCCTCTCGGGATCGCCTATGGCTACACCTTC.

The V gene is TRBV6-5, the J gene TRBJ2-7; 10 bases are a match to TRBD2. V was pared by 6 bases and J by 4 bases, with 9 bases of the junction left unmatched. Germline assignment: CDR1 MNHEY and CDR2 SVGAGI. The CDR3 loop spans 15 amino acids. Written as DNA, the CDR3 is TGTGCCAGCAGCCGACGGCCTAGCGGGAGTTACGAGCAGTACTTC. This sequence encodes CASSRRPSGSYEQYF.

The chain recombines TRBV25-1 with TRBJ2-3; the match to TRBD1 covers 7 bases. In germline, CDR1 is MGHDK, CDR2 SYGVNS. The CDR3 runs 15 residues. With 5 bases clipped from V and 2 bases from J, the junction kept 7 bases outside the gene matches. The CDR3: CASSRDRSATDTQYF. The CDR3 DNA reads TGTGCCAGCAGTAGGGACAGAAGCGCCACAGATACGCAGTATTTT.

The table lists this clone with a few counts. The V call is TRBV2, the J call TRBJ1-5; 7 bases line up with TRBD1. Trimming removed 7 bases from V and 4 bases from J; junction bases left unmatched: 10. CDR1 is SNHLY, CDR2 FYNNEI, per germline. CDR3 size: 15 residues. This CDR3 is CASTRRDSLNQPQHF. For the CDR3, the DNA is TGTGCCAGCACCCGAAGGGACAGCCTAAATCAGCCCCAGCATTTT.

CDR3 coding DNA: TGTGCCAGCAGTTACTCCGGGGGGGCGACCTACAATGAGCAGTTCTTC. It codes for CASSYSGGATYNEQFF. The chain employs TRBV6-6 and TRBJ2-1; 8 nucleotides line up with TRBD2. V was clipped by 0 bases and J by 2 bases; unmatched bases: 3. The germline CDR1 and CDR2 sequences are MNHNY and SVGAGI (reference sequence). CDR3 length: 16 residues.

This chain joins TRBV7-2 and TRBJ2-1; TRBD2 matches at 7 bases. CDR3 size: 17 residues. V was clipped by 4 bases and J by 2 bases; unmatched bases: 11. Germline V gives CDR1 SGHTA, CDR2 FQGNSA. The CDR3 coding sequence is TGTGCCAGCAGCTCAAGGATTGGCGGGGGACCCTACAATGAGCAGTTCTTC. It encodes CASSSRIGGGPYNEQFF.

The V call is TRBV18, the J call TRBJ2-2; 7 bases align to TRBD1. The germline CDR1 and CDR2 sequences are KGHSH and LQKENI. Trimming removed 4 bases from V and 1 base from J; junction bases left unmatched: 6. The length of the CDR3 is 16 residues. CDR3 in amino acids: CASSLNRQGNTGELFF. CDR3 bases: TGTGCCAGCTCACTTAATCGACAGGGGAACACCGGGGAGCTGTTTTTT.

The chain uses TRBV2 and TRBJ1-2, with TRBD1 matching over 7 bases. The length of the CDR3 is 14 residues. Germline loops: CDR1 SNHLY, CDR2 FYNNEI. V lost 6 bases and J lost 3; bases outside the gene matches: 7. The CDR3 loop reads CASSSLGGDYGYTF. In nucleotides, the CDR3 is TGTGCCAGCAGCTCACTAGGGGGCGACTATGGCTACACCTTC.

The chain combines TRBV5-1 with TRBJ2-3; D uncertain. Germline V lookup: CDR1 SGHRS, CDR2 YFSETQ. Deletions cut 0 bases from V and 5 bases from J, with 4 bases between. There are 12 residues in the CDR3. The CDR3 spells CASSLVEDTQYF. Written as DNA, the CDR3 is TGCGCCAGCAGCTTGGTTGAAGATACGCAGTATTTT.

As regards this clone: This CDR3 is also generated by other DNA sequences in the sample. The chain links TRBV5-4 to TRBJ2-7, with 10 bases that match TRBD1. V lost 0 bases and J lost 2; bases outside the gene matches: 2. The CDR3 is 15 amino acids. CDR1 SGHNT and CDR2 YYREEE come from the germline V gene (reference sequence). This chain's CDR3 is CASSLAGTGAYEQYF. In DNA form, the CDR3 reads TGTGCCAGCAGCTTGGCCGGGACAGGGGCCTACGAGCAGTACTTC.

The chain has TRBV4-1 and TRBJ2-7; 7 nucleotides align to TRBD1. After removal of 4 bases from V and 0 bases from J, the junction contained 3 bases not matched to a gene. Germline V CDR1 and CDR2: MGHRA, YSYEKL. This CDR3 spans 14 amino acids. CDR3 loop: CASSRRDSSYEQYF. The CDR3 DNA reads TGCGCCAGCAGCCGCCGGGACAGCTCCTACGAGCAGTACTTC.

The chain carries TRBV6-6 and TRBJ2-1; TRBD2 matches at 12 bases. The trim removed 4 bases at V and 6 bases at J, leaving 7 bases unmatched. CDR1 is MNHNY, CDR2 SVGAGI, per germline (reference sequence). This CDR3 has 16 residues. CDR3 DNA: TGTGCCAGCAGTTCCTTAGGACTAGCGGGAACCAATGAGCAGTTCTTC. Protein: CASSSLGLAGTNEQFF.

The V gene is TRBV10-2, the J gene TRBJ1-5, with D unresolved. The CDR3 spans 14 residues. The V end lost 2 bases, the J end lost 0 bases, and 5 bases lay between the germline ends. Germline V CDR1 and CDR2: WSHSY, SAAADI. CDR3 sequence: CASSEVHSNQPQHF. The CDR3 bases are TGCGCCAGCAGTGAGGTCCATAGCAATCAGCCCCAGCATTTT.